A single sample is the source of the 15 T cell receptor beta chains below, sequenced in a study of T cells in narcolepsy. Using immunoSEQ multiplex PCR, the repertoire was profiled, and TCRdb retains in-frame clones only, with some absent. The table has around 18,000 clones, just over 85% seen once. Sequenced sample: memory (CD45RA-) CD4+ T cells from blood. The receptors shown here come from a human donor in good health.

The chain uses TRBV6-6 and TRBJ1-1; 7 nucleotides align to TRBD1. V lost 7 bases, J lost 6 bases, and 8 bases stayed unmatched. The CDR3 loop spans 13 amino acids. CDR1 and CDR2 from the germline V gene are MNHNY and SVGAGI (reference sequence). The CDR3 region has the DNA TGTGCCAGCACCTACAGGGGAGGGGCTGAAGCTTTCTTT. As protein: CASTYRGGAEAFF.

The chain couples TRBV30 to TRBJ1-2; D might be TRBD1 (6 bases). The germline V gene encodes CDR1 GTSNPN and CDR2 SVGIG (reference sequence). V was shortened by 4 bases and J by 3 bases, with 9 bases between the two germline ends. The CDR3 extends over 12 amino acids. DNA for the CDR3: TGTGCCTGGATAGGACAGTACTATGGCTACACCTTC. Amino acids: CAWIGQYYGYTF.

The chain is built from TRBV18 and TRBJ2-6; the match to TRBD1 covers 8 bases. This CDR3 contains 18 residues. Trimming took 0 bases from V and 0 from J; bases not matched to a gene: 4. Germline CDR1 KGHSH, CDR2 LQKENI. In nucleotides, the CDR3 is TGTGCCAGCTCACCACCAAGACAGGGGCCCTCTGGGGCCAACGTCCTGACTTTC. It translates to CASSPPRQGPSGANVLTF. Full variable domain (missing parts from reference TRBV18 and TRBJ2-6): NAGVMQNPRHLVRRRGQEARLRCSPMKGHSHVYWYRQLPEEGLKFMVYLQKENIIDESGMPKERFSAEFPKEGPSILRIQQVVRGDSAAYFCASSPPRQGPSGANVLTFGAGSRLTVL.

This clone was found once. CDR3: CASTPGGESEQYF. The DNA of the CDR3 is TGTGCCAGCACCCCGGGAGGGGAAAGCGAGCAGTACTTC. The chain recombines TRBV19 with TRBJ2-5; 8 nucleotides align to TRBD2. Judging by the DNA end, TRBJ2-7 fits better; the J call may be wrong. In germline, CDR1 is LNHDA, CDR2 SQIVND (reference sequence). This CDR3 comprises 13 residues.

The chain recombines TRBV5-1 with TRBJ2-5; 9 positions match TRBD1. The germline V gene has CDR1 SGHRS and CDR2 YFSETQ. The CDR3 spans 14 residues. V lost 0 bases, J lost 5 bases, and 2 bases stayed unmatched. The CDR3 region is CASSLGQGEETQYF. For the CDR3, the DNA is TGCGCCAGCAGCTTGGGACAGGGGGAGGAGACCCAGTACTTC. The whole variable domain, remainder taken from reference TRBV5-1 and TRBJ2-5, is KAGVTQTPRYLIKTRGQQVTLSCSPISGHRSVSWYQQTPGQGLQFLFEYFSETQRNKGNFPGRFSGRQFSNSRSEMNVSTLELGDSALYLCASSLGQGEETQYFGPGTRLLVL.

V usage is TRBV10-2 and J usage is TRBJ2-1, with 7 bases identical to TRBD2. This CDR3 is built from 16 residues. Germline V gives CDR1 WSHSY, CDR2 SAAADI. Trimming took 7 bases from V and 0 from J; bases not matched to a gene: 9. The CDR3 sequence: CASTEGRGSSYNEQFF. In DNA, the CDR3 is TGCGCCAGCACCGAAGGGCGGGGGAGCTCCTACAATGAGCAGTTCTTC.

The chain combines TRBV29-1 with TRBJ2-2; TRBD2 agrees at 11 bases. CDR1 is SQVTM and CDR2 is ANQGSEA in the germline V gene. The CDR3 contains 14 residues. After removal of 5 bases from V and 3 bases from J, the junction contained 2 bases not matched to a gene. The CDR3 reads CSVTSGGYTGELFF. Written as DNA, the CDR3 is TGCAGCGTTACTAGCGGGGGTTACACCGGGGAGCTGTTTTTT.

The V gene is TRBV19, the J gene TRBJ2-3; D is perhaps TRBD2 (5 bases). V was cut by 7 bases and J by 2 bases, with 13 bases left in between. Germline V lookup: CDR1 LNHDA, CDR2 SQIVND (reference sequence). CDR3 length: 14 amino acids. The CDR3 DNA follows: TGTGCCAGTATGGACGGAGACTACACAGATACGCAGTATTTT. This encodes CASMDGDYTDTQYF. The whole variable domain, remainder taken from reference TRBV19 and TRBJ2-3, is DGGITQSPKYLFRKEGQNVTLSCEQNLNHDAMYWYRQDPGQGLRLIYYSQIVNDFQKGDIAEGYSVSREKKESFPLTVTSAQKNPTAFYLCASMDGDYTDTQYFGPGTRLTVL.

The CDR3 region has the DNA TGTGCCAGCAGTGTTGCGGGAGCGGCCACCGGGGAGCTGTTTTTT. It encodes CASSVAGAATGELFF. This chain joins TRBV6-1 and TRBJ2-2; 7 nucleotides line up with TRBD2. In germline, CDR1 is MNHNS, CDR2 SASEGT. The trim removed 4 bases at V and 4 bases at J, leaving 6 bases unmatched. The CDR3 totals 15 residues.

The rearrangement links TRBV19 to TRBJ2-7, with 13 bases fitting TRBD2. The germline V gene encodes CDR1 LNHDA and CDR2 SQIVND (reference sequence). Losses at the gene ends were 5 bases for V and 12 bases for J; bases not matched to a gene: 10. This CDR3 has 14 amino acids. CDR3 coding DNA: TGTGCCAGTAGTTCAGCCGGGACTAGCGGGATGGCGTACTTC. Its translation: CASSSAGTSGMAYF.

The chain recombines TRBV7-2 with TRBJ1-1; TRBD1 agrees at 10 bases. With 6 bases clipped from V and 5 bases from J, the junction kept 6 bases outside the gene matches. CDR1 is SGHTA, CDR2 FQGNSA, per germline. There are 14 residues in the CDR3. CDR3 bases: TGTGCCAGCAGTCGGGGGACAGGGGAGACTGAAGCTTTCTTT. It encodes CASSRGTGETEAFF.

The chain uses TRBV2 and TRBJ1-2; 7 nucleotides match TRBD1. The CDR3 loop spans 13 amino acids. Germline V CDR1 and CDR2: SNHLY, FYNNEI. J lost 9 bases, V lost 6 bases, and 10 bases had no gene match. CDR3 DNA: TGTGCCAGCAGAGACGACGACAGGGAGAGCTACACCTTC. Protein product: CASRDDDRESYTF.

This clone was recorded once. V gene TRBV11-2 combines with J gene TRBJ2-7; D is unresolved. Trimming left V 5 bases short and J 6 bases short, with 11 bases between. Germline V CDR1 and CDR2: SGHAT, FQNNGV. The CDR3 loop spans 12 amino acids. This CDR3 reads CASSQTSPEQYF. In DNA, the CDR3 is TGTGCCAGCAGCCAAACCTCCCCCGAGCAGTACTTC.

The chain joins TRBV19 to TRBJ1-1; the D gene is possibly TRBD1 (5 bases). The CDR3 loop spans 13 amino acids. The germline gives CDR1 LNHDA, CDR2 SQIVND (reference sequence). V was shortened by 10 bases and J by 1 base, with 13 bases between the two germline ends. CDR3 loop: CATEGTPNTEAFF. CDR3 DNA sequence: TGTGCCACCGAAGGGACGCCGAACACTGAAGCTTTCTTT.

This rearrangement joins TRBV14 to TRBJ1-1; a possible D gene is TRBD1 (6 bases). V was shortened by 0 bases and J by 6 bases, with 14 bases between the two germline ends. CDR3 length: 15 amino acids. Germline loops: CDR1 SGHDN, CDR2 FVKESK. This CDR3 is CASSQDWGAGAEAFF. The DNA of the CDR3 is TGTGCCAGCAGCCAAGATTGGGGGGCCGGGGCTGAAGCTTTCTTT.